The rows below give T cell receptor beta chains drawn from one sample of a study of Ad26.COV2.S vaccination and SARS-CoV-2 variants. Clones were sequenced by immunoSEQ multiplex PCR, and TCRdb holds only the in-frame ones, with some missing. The sample holds about half a million clones; 89% are singletons and the top ten take about 1.7%. Sequencing was performed on peripheral blood, taken in a trial of Ad26.COV2.S vaccine versus placebo. The source is a person between 18 and 60 years old who received the Ad26.COV2.S COVID-19 vaccine or a placebo. CDR3s include the opening cysteine and the closing phenylalanine or tryptophan. Fields, in order: clone size, J gene, CDR3 length, V gene, D gene, CDR3 DNA, CDR3 protein. D genes are given only for firm matches. Where a row states a size, it is once, few, many or the class of an expanded clone; other rows omit it.

abundance: .
j_gene: TRBJ1-2
len: 15
v_gene: TRBV18
d_gene: .
CDR3nt: TGTGCCAGCTCACCTGCAGTAGGGGCGGAATATGGCTACACCTTC
CDR3aa: CASSPAVGAEYGYTF

abundance: .
j_gene: TRBJ2-1
len: 15
v_gene: TRBV3-1/TRBV3-2
d_gene: TRBD2
CDR3nt: TGTGCCAGCAGCGTAAGCGGGGGGGCCTCTAATGAGCAGTTCTTC
CDR3aa: CASSVSGGASNEQFF

abundance: once
j_gene: TRBJ2-7
len: 12
v_gene: TRBV5-3
d_gene: TRBD1
CDR3nt: TGTGCCAGAAGCCAGACAGGGGACGAGCAGTACTTC
CDR3aa: CARSQTGDEQYF

abundance: .
j_gene: TRBJ1-2
len: 16
v_gene: TRBV5-1
d_gene: .
CDR3nt: TGCGCCAGCAGCCCTAACACAGGGACCTCCGTGTATGGCTACACCTTC
CDR3aa: CASSPNTGTSVYGYTF

abundance: .
j_gene: TRBJ2-2
len: 13
v_gene: TRBV15
d_gene: .
CDR3nt: TGTGCCACCAGCGGTAGACGGACCGGGGAGCTGTTTTTT
CDR3aa: CATSGRRTGELFF

abundance: few
j_gene: TRBJ2-2
len: 12
v_gene: TRBV3-1/TRBV3-2
d_gene: .
CDR3nt: TGTGCCAGCAGCCTAACGGTGGCGGAGCTGTTTTTT
CDR3aa: CASSLTVAELFF

abundance: .
j_gene: TRBJ2-3
len: 16
v_gene: TRBV9
d_gene: .
CDR3nt: TGTGCCAGCAGCGTCTTCCGGGACCTCAACACAGATACGCAGTATTTT
CDR3aa: CASSVFRDLNTDTQYF

abundance: .
j_gene: TRBJ2-5
len: 14
v_gene: TRBV5-4
d_gene: .
CDR3nt: TGTGCCAGCAGCAAAGGACGCGACCAAGAGACCCAGTACTTC
CDR3aa: CASSKGRDQETQYF

abundance: .
j_gene: TRBJ1-6
len: 15
v_gene: TRBV6-5
d_gene: .
CDR3nt: TGTGCCAGCAGTTTACTCGGGCAGGAGAATTCACCCCTCCACTTT
CDR3aa: CASSLLGQENSPLHF

abundance: .
j_gene: TRBJ2-2
len: 15
v_gene: TRBV5-1
d_gene: .
CDR3nt: TGCGCCAGCAGCTTGGCCCCGGACAGTCCCGGGGAGCTGTTTTTT
CDR3aa: CASSLAPDSPGELFF